This T cell receptor (beta chain) was profiled in a study of CD8 T cells in ankylosing spondylitis. Study outcomes and limitations: According to the report, clones linked to the disease were significantly enriched in matched synovial fluid samples taken from ankylosing spondylitis patients.

Comment on this clonotype: Its cognate antigen is unknown. One end of the junction does not line up with germline, which may come from a read error.

The CDR3 extends over 22 amino acids. Germline CDR1 and CDR2: LNHDA and SQIVND (reference sequence). TCRdb called the 5' RACE reads again in MiXCR, with one record for every CDR3 protein. Of 130,000 or so distinct CDR3 sequences in the sample, about an eighth were seen once. The receptor comes from a female donor with ankylosing spondylitis or in good health (not recorded which). This rearrangement joins TRBV19 to TRBJ2-6; 9 bases map to TRBD1. Sequenced material: blood, either unsorted or a sorted T cell fraction (not recorded which). The CDR3 DNA reads as TGTGCCAGTAGTATAGGTCGGGACAGGGTCTCCCAGAGGCACTCTGGGACCAACGTCCTGACTTTC. Its translation: CASSIGRDRVSQRHSGTNVLTF.